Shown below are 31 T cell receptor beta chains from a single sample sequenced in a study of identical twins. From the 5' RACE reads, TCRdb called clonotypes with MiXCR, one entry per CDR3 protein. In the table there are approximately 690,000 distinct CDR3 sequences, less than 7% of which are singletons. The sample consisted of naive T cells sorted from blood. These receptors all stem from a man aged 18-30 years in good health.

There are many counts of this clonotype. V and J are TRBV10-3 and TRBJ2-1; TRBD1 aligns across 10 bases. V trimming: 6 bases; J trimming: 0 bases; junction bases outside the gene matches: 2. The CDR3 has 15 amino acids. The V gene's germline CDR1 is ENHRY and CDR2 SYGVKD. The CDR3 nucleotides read TGTGCCATCAGCGGGACAGGGGACTCCTACAATGAGCAGTTCTTC. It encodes CAISGTGDSYNEQFF.

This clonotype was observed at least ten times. This chain's CDR3 is CSAAGIRTDTQYF. The CDR3 region has the DNA TGCAGCGCCGCAGGAATTCGCACAGATACGCAGTATTTT. This chain connects TRBV29-1 to TRBJ2-3; D remains unclear. The length of the CDR3 is 13 residues. Between the trimmed V and J ends, which lost 7 bases and 1 base, there was a span of 12 bases. Germline V gene sequence: CDR1 SQVTM, CDR2 ANQGSEA.

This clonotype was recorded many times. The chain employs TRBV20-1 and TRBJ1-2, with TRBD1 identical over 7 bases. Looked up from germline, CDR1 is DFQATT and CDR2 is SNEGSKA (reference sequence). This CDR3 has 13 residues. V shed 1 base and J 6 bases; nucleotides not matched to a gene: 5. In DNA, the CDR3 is TGCAGTGCTAGAGGCGACAGGGTCCATGGCTACACCTTC. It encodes CSARGDRVHGYTF.

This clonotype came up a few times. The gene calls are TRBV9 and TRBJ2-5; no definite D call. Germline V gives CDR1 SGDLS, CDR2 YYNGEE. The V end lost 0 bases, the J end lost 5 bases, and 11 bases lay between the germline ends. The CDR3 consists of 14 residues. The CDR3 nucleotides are TGTGCCAGCAGCGTAGGTATCAGCAGGGAGACCCAGTACTTC. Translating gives CASSVGISRETQYF. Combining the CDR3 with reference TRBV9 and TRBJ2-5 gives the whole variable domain DSGVTQTPKHLITATGQRVTLRCSPRSGDLSVYWYQQSLDQGLQFLIQYYNGEERAKGNILERFSAQQFPDLHSELNLSSLELGDSALYFCASSVGISRETQYFGPGTRLLVL.

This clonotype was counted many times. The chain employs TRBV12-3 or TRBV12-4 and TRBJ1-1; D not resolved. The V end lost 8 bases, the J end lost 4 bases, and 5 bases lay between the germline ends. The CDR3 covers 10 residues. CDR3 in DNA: TGTGCCAGCGAGAGCACTGAAGCTTTCTTT. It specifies CASESTEAFF.

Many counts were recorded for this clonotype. The CDR3 loop is CATSDTENTEAFF. The CDR3 region has the DNA TGTGCCACCAGTGACACAGAGAACACTGAAGCTTTCTTT. J is TRBJ1-1 and V is TRBV24-1; D ambiguous. The CDR3 extends over 13 amino acids. CDR1 and CDR2 from the germline V gene are KGHDR and SFDVKD. V was trimmed by 4 bases and J by 1 base, leaving 6 bases between them.

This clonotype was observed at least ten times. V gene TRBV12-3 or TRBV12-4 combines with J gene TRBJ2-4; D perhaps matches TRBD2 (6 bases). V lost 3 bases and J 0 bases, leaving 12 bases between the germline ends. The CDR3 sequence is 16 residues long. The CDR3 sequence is CASSFSSGLAKNIQYF. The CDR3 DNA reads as TGTGCCAGCAGTTTCAGTAGCGGCCTAGCCAAAAACATTCAGTACTTC.

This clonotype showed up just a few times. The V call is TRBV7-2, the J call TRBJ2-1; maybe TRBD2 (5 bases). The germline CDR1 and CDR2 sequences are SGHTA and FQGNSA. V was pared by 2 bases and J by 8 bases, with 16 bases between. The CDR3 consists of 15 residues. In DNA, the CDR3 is TGTGCCAGCAGCTTACGTGGGAGTCTGGTCGATGAGCAGTTCTTC. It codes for CASSLRGSLVDEQFF.

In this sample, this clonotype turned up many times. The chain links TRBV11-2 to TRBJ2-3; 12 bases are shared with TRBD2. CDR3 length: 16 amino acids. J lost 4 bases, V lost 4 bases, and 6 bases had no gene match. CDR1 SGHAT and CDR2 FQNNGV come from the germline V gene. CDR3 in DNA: TGTGCCAGCAGCTCAAGACTAGCGGGAGCCCCAGATACGCAGTATTTT. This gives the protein CASSSRLAGAPDTQYF.

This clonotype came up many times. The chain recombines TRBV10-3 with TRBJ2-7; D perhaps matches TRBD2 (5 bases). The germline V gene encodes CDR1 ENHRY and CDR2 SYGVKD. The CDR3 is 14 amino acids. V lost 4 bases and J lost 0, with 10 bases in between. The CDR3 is CAISGGPDSYEQYV. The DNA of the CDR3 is TGTGCCATCAGTGGAGGGCCAGACTCCTACGAGCAGTACGTC.

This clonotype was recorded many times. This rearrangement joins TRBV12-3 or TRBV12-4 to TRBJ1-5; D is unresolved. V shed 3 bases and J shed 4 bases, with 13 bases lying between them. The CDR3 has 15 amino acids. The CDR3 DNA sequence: TGTGCCAGCAGTTTTTACGATGGACGAAATCAGCCCCAGCATTTT. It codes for CASSFYDGRNQPQHF.

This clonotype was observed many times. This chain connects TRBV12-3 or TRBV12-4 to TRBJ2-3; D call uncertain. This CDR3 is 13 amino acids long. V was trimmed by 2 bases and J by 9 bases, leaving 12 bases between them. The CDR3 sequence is CASSLKLYLTQYF. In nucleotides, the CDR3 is TGTGCCAGCAGTTTAAAACTATATTTAACGCAGTATTTT.

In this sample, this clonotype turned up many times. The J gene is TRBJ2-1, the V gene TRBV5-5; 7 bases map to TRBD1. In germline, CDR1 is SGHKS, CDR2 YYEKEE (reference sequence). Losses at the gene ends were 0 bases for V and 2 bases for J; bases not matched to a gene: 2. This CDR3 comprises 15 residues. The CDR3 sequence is CASSLAGQPYNEQFF. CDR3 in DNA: TGTGCCAGCAGCTTGGCGGGACAGCCCTACAATGAGCAGTTCTTC.

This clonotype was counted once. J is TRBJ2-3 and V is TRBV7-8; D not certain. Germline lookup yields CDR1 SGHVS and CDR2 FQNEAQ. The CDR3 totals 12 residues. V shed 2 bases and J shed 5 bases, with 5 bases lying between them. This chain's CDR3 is CASSLQLDTQYF. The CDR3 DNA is TGTGCCAGCAGCTTACAGTTAGATACGCAGTATTTT.

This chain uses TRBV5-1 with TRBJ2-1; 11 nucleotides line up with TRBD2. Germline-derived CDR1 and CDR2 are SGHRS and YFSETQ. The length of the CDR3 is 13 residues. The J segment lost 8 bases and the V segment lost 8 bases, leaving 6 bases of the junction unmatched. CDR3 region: CASTSGSGDEQFF. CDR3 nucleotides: TGCGCCAGTACTAGCGGGAGTGGGGATGAGCAGTTCTTC.

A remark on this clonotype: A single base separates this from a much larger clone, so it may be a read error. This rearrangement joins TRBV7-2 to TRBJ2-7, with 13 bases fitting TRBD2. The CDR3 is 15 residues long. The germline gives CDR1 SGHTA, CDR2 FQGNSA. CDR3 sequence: CASRSTSGRYYKQYV. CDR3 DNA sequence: TGTGCCAGCAGATCGACTAGCGGGAGGTACTACAAGCAGTACGTC.

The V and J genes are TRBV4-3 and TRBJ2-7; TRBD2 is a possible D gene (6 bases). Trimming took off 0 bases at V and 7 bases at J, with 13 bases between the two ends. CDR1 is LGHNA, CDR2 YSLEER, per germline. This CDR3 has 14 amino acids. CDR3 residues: CASSQDGGLREQYF. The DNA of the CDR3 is TGCGCCAGCAGCCAAGATGGGGGACTTAGGGAGCAGTACTTC.

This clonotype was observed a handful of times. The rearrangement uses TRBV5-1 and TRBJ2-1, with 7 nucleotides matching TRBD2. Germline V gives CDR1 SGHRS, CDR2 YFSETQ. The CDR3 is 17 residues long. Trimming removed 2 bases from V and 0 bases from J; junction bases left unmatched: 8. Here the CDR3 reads CASSLALAGLSYNEQFF. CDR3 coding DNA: TGCGCCAGCAGCTTAGCTTTAGCGGGCCTCTCCTACAATGAGCAGTTCTTC. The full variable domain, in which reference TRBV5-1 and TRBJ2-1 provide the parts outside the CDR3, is KAGVTQTPRYLIKTRGQQVTLSCSPISGHRSVSWYQQTPGQGLQFLFEYFSETQRNKGNFPGRFSGRQFSNSRSEMNVSTLELGDSALYLCASSLALAGLSYNEQFFGPGTRLTVL.

The CDR3 is CSAGPAFMTGELFF. CDR3 nucleotide sequence: TGCAGTGCGGGTCCAGCGTTTATGACCGGGGAGCTGTTTTTT. The J gene is TRBJ2-2, the V gene TRBV20-1; D unresolved. The CDR3 covers 14 residues. CDR1 and CDR2 (germline): DFQATT, SNEGSKA (reference sequence). V lost 6 bases to trimming and J lost 5 bases, with 16 bases between them.

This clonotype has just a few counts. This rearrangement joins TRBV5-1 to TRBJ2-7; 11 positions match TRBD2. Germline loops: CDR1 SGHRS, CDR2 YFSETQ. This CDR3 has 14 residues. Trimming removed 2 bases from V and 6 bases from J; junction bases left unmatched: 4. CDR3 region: CASSLTSGSAEQYF. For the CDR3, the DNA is TGCGCCAGCAGCTTAACTAGCGGGAGTGCCGAGCAGTACTTC. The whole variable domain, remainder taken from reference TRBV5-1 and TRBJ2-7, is KAGVTQTPRYLIKTRGQQVTLSCSPISGHRSVSWYQQTPGQGLQFLFEYFSETQRNKGNFPGRFSGRQFSNSRSEMNVSTLELGDSALYLCASSLTSGSAEQYFGPGTRLTVT.

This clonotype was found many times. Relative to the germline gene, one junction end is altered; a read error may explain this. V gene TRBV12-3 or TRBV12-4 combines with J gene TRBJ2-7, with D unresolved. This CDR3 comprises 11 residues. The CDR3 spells CASSLGLDGDF. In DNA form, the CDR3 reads TGTGCCAGCAGTTTAGGTTTGGACGGTGACTTC.

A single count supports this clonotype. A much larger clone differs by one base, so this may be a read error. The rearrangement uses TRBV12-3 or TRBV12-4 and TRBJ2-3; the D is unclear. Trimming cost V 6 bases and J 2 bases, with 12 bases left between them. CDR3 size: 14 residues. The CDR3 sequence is CASRVGAVTDTQYF. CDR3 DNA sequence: TGTGCCAGCAGAGTTGGCGCTGTCACAGATACGCAGTATTTT.

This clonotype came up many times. As DNA, the CDR3 is TGTGCCAGCAGTGACGGATATGGCTACACCTTC. Translation gives CASSDGYGYTF. This chain uses TRBV25-1 with TRBJ1-2, with D unclear. V was shortened by 3 bases and J by 5 bases, with 4 bases between the two germline ends. Germline CDR1 reads MGHDK; CDR2 reads SYGVNS. This CDR3 has 11 residues.

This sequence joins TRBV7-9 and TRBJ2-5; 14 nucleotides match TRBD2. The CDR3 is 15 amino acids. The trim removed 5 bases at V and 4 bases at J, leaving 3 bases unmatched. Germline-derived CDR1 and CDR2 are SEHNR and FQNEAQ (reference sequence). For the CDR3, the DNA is TGTGCCAGCAGCATAGGACTAGCGGGAGGAGAGACCCAGTACTTC. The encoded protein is CASSIGLAGGETQYF.

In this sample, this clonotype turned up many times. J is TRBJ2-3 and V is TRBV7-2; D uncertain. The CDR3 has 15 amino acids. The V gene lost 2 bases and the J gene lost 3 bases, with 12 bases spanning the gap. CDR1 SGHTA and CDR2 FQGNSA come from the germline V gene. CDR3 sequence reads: CASSLRLIGTDTQYF. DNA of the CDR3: TGTGCCAGCAGCTTACGACTTATAGGGACAGATACGCAGTATTTT.

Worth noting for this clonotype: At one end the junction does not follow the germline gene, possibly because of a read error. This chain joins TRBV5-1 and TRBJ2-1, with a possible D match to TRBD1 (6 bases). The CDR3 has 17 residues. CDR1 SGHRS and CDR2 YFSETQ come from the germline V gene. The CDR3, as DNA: TGCGCCAGCAGCTCACAGGGCGACAAAAGCTCCCACAATGAGCAGTTCTTC. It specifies CASSSQGDKSSHNEQFF. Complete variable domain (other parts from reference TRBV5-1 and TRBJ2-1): KAGVTQTPRYLIKTRGQQVTLSCSPISGHRSVSWYQQTPGQGLQFLFEYFSETQRNKGNFPGRFSGRQFSNSRSEMNVSTLELGDSALYLCASSSQGDKSSHNEQFFGPGTRLTVL.

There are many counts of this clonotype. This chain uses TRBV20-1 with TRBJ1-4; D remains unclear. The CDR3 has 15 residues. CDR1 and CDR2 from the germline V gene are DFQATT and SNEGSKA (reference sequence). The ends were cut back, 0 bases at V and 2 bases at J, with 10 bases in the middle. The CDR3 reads CSARDWGRTNEKLFF. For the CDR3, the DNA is TGCAGTGCTAGAGATTGGGGTCGTACTAATGAAAAACTGTTTTTT.

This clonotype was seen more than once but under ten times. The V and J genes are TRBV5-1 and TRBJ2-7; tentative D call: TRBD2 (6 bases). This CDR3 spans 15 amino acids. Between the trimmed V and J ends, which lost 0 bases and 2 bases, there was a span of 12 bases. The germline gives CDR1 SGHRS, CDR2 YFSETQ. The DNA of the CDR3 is TGCGCCAGCAGCTTGGTGGGGGGAGAAACCTACGAGCAGTACGTC. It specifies CASSLVGGETYEQYV.

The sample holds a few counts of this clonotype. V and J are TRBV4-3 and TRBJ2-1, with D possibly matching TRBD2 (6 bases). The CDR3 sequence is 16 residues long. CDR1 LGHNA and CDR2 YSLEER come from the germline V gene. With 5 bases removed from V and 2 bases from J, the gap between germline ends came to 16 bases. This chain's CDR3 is CASSKIAVGTYNEQFF. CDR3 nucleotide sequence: TGCGCCAGCAGCAAAATAGCGGTGGGTACCTACAATGAGCAGTTCTTC.

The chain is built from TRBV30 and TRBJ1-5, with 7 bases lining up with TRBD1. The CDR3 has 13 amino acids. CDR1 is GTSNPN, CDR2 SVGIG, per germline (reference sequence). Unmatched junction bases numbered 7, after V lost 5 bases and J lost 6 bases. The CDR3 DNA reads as TGTGCCTGGGGGCTAGGGGGCGGTCAGCCCCAGCATTTT. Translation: CAWGLGGGQPQHF.

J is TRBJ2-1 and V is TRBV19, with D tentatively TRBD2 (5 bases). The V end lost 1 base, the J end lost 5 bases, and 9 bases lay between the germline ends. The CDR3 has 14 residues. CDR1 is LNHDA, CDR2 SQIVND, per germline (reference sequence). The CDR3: CASSIGGSNNEQFF. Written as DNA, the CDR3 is TGTGCCAGTAGTATAGGTGGGAGTAACAATGAGCAGTTCTTC.